This TCR beta chain was retrieved from a study of blood T cell repertoires in COVID-19. CDR3 size: 13 residues. The germline V gene encodes CDR1 SGHDT and CDR2 YYEEEE. V gave up 0 bases and J gave up 6 bases; unmatched junction bases: 2. Seattle patient enrollment occurred during active infection, with longitudinal follow-up thereafter. Clones were sequenced by immunoSEQ multiplex PCR, and TCRdb holds only the in-frame ones, with some missing. The data hold about 170,000 clones, with approximately 86% observed a single time. Specimen: peripheral blood. The clonotype comes from a woman of 80 years or more with COVID-19, enrolled during active disease. The V call is TRBV5-6, the J call TRBJ1-2; 7 positions match TRBD1. The CDR3 is CASSLGQGHGYTF. Here the CDR3 DNA reads TGTGCCAGCAGCTTGGGACAGGGCCATGGCTACACCTTC.